This TCR beta chain was sequenced during a study of blood T cell repertoires in COVID-19. As for the study in general: Collection of acute and convalescent COVID-19 samples took place in the United States, Italy and Spain. The analysed material was cDNA or gDNA that came from T cells, B-cell-depleted T cells, or PBMCs.

As originally analysed: Nucleated cell number was recorded as an estimate derived from reference gene primer amplification. The protocol was immunoSEQ multiplex PCR, while the TCRdb copy is restricted to in-frame clones and leaves out a portion. That table gives V, J and clone size, and the DNA gave D and trimming. The data contain fewer than 650,000 clones, roughly 89% of them singletons. Per the germline V gene, CDR1 is SGHAT and CDR2 is FQNNGV. There are 17 residues in the CDR3. V lost 0 bases and J lost 0, with 12 bases in between. One Seattle source followed patients from active infection through their disease course.

The rearrangement uses TRBV11-2 and TRBJ1-3; D may be TRBD1 (6 bases). The sample was peripheral blood. This sequence was found in a woman aged 45 to 65 with COVID-19, enrolled during active disease. The CDR3 reads CASSLEWGLLSGNTIYF. CDR3 DNA sequence: TGTGCCAGCAGCTTAGAGTGGGGGCTCCTCTCTGGAAACACCATATATTTT.